This T cell receptor beta chain was identified during a study of the immune and genomic landscape of osteosarcoma (dated by TCRdb to about 2020). Regarding the complete study: A total of 45 to 60 pediatric and adult patients with high-grade osteosarcoma made up the overall cohort, and the median age at diagnosis was approximately 25 years (range roughly 5-81). The goal of the study was to explain why immune checkpoint inhibitors show limited clinical activity in osteosarcoma. In the overall cohort, more than 45% of patients were male, and approximately 78% had localized disease at diagnosis. Three patients contributed two samples from the same tumor site. To characterize the osteosarcoma immunogenomic landscape, TCR sequencing results were integrated with transcriptome, protein array and immunostaining data. Osteosarcoma specimens were profiled with whole genome, RNA and T-cell receptor sequencing plus immunohistochemistry and reverse phase protein arrays so that immunogenic potential could be defined. The cohort was enriched for poor-risk disease, as unfavorable pathologic response to standard therapy was shown in about 73% of the cohort and around 67% of the cohort were deceased. Beyond this particular receptor, the publication reports: Sample size was not determined by any statistical method, because osteosarcoma is rare and every possible sample was collected. Overall, productive TCR clonality was low, with a mean of 0.09 and a maximum of 0.3, which suggests limited clonal expansion of T cells. Along with the frozen tumor specimens, matched blood was collected from just a couple of patients. Clonality benchmarks came from external normal skin and healthy peripheral blood data rather than matched normal tissue. In five cases, a single hyperexpanded clone dominated the repertoire, and each of these five cases had fewer than 100 T-cell clonotypes. Although TCR productive clonality was higher in the immune-hot C3 cluster than in the cold C1 cluster, TCR productive clonality was still low overall.

The specimens were post-treatment primary, local recurrence and metastasis tumors obtained from patients with a poor prognosis. The metastasis specimens were resected osteosarcoma lung metastases that had been frozen. This clone was seen just once. Its antigen remains undetermined. Base qualities are missing; no much larger clone stands one base away. The CDR3, from cysteine to phenylalanine, totals 15 residues. The retained sequence is limited to the CDR3, 45 bases, with the frame set at the first base. CDR1 LGHNA and CDR2 YNFKEQ were looked up in the germline V gene. Compared with germline, V lacks 0 bases and J lacks 2 bases; bases without a gene match: 2. The ImmunoSEQ Assay (Adaptive Biotechnologies) was used to immunosequence the CDR3 regions of the TCR beta chain. The study's own analysis went as follows. The ImmunoSEQ Analyzer platform was used to export TCRB rearrangements, read counts, read proportions and gene usage. T-cell clonality was calculated on productive rearrangements as 1 minus Pielou's evenness. In the clonal space homeostasis analysis, clonotypes were grouped as rare, small, medium, large or hyperexpanded (0.01 to 1 of the repertoire). TCR productive clonality was compared across immune clusters C1, C2 and C3 using the Wilcoxon rank sum test. TCRdb re-hosts the immuneACCESS table, in-frame sequences only. Its copies lack some clones; in the studies checked, an unresolved V gene accounts for under half of them, and the cause for the rest is not known. Clonal size and the V and J genes are those of that table, whereas D and trimming came from the DNA. The sample table shows about 410 clones, and roughly 80% are seen once. The ten biggest clones cover approximately 11% of the sample.

Material: metastatic tumor tissue from the lung. What this sample's cell subset or site label stands for: lung metastasis of osteosarcoma. The sequence was collected from a man between 40 and 49 years old with osteosarcoma. The age is the age at diagnosis. The chain is made from TRBV4-2 and TRBJ2-5; 8 bases in the junction line up with TRBD2. Read as DNA, the sequence is TGTGCCAGCAGCCAAGAAACGGGGGGGCAAGAGACCCAGTACTTC. This codes for CASSQETGGQETQYF.